A selection of T cell receptor beta chains follows, all from one sample in a study of shared clonotypes between healthy human individuals. Only in-frame clones appear in the TCRdb table, and some are missing; sequencing was by immunoSEQ multiplex PCR. Of around 980,000 clones in the sample, about four fifths were seen once. Sequencing used memory CD4+ T cells from PBMCs. The receptors derive from a man aged 18 to 30 in good health. Some clones in this sample may be carry-over from other donors' samples. Both conserved end residues are part of each CDR3.

J: TRBJ2-5
V: TRBV7-2
CDR3: CASSLRGSGSTETQYF

J: TRBJ1-1
V: TRBV27
CDR3: CASRERGESSEAFF

J: TRBJ2-5
V: TRBV2
CDR3: CASRQLAEETQYF

J: TRBJ2-7
V: TRBV14
CDR3: CASSQIGQGYEQYF

J: TRBJ1-5
V: TRBV19
CDR3: CASSISQGGKPQHF

J: TRBJ2-2
V: TRBV2
CDR3: CASRPGGPTGELFF

J: TRBJ2-7
V: TRBV4-2
CDR3: CASSLTGHQLYEQYF

J: TRBJ2-2
V: TRBV6-4
CDR3: CASSKTSGGNTGELFF

J: TRBJ1-5
V: TRBV6-5
CDR3: CASSLIRDQPQHF

J: TRBJ2-5
V: TRBV5-6
CDR3: CASSLGGGQETQYF